The present T cell receptor beta chain was sequenced within a study of vaccination effects on CD4 cells after COVID-19. CD4+ T cells specific for antigen were expanded with viral peptide pools by the ViraFEST assay before sequencing. Isolation of CD4+ T cells took place after 10 to 11 days of culture. None of these healthy vaccinees had been infected with SARS-CoV-2 before vaccination. Replacing half the medium with IL-2 medium was done on days 3 and 7. Study outcomes and limitations: Recruitment yielded few convalescent patients, and the study had no early post-infection timepoints. Marked clonal contraction of infection- and vaccine-induced clones was seen late after vaccination.

Trimming took 3 bases from V and 4 from J; bases not matched to a gene: 1. The CDR3 covers 14 residues. Germline CDR1 MNHNS, CDR2 SASEGT. Sequencing used immunoSEQ multiplex PCR; TCRdb keeps in-frame clones, though not all of them. The data show tens of thousands of clones, 76% seen once. As regards this clone: The antigen is not known.

The TCR comes from a human donor who received a COVID-19 vaccine. Here the sequenced sample was CD4+ T cells from PBMCs cultured with HCoV-NL63 spike peptides, taken before COVID-19 vaccination. The chain combines TRBV6-1 with TRBJ1-5, with 9 nucleotides matching TRBD1. The chain's CDR3 is CASSETGGNQPQHF. The CDR3 region has the DNA TGTGCCAGCAGTGAGACAGGGGGGAATCAGCCCCAGCATTTT.